This T cell receptor (beta chain) was obtained from a study of T-cell reconstitution after alpha-beta-depleted transplantation in children. This clonotype was detected ten times or more. Using unique molecular identifiers, the investigators prepared the TCRbeta library. TCRdb reprocessed the PCR reads via MiXCR and lists one record per CDR3 protein. Of more than 250,000 distinct CDR3 sequences in the sample, approximately 9.8% were seen once. This CDR3 has 13 residues. With 2 bases removed from V and 6 bases from J, the gap between germline ends came to 9 bases. Germline V gene lookup returns CDR1 LNHNV and CDR2 YYDKDF (reference sequence).

This chain uses TRBV15 with TRBJ2-3; D is ambiguous. The specimen was PBMCs from the stem cell graft donor, collected from the stem cell graft. The clonotype originates from a human donor who donated a stem cell graft to a child with SCID. CDR3: CATSRNRVDTQYF. In DNA, the CDR3 is TGTGCCACCAGCAGAAATAGGGTGGATACGCAGTATTTT.